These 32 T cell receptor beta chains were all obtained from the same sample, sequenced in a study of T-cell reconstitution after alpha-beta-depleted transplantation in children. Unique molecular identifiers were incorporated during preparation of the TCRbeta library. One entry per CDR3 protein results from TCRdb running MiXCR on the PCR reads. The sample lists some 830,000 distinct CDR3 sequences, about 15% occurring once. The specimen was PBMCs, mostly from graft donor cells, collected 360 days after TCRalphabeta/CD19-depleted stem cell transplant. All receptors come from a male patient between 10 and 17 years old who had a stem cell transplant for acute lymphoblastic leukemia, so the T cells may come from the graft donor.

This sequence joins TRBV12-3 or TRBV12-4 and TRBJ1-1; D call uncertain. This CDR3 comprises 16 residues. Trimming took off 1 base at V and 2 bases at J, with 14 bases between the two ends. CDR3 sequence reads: CASSLVFGRRNTEAFF. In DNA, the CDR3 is TGTGCCAGCAGTTTAGTTTTTGGGCGCCGAAACACTGAAGCTTTCTTT.

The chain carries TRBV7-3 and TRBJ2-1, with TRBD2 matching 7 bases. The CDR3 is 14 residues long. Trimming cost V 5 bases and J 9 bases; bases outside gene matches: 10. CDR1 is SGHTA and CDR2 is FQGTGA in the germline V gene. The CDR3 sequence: CASSPQSGTTEQFF. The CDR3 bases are TGTGCCAGCAGCCCGCAAAGTGGGACTACTGAGCAGTTCTTC.

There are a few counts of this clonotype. Written as DNA, the CDR3 is TGCGCCAGTCGACTAGCGGGGGAAGCATGGACCTACGAGCAGTACTTC. Amino acids: CASRLAGEAWTYEQYF. This chain joins TRBV5-1 and TRBJ2-7; 12 bases agree with TRBD2. The CDR3 covers 16 residues. V gave up 8 bases and J gave up 2 bases; unmatched junction bases: 11. Germline CDR1 SGHRS, CDR2 YFSETQ.

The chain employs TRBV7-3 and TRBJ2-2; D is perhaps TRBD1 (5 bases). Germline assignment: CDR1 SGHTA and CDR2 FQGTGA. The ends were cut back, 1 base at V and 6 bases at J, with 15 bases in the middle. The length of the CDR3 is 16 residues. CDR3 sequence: CASSLKGLGEPGELFF. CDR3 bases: TGTGCCAGCAGCTTAAAGGGGTTAGGAGAACCCGGGGAGCTGTTTTTT.

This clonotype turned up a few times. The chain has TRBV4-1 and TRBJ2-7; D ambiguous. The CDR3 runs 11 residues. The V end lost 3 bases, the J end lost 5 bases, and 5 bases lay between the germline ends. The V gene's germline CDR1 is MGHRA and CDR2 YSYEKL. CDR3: CASSQLDEQYF. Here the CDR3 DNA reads TGCGCCAGCAGCCAGCTGGACGAGCAGTACTTC.

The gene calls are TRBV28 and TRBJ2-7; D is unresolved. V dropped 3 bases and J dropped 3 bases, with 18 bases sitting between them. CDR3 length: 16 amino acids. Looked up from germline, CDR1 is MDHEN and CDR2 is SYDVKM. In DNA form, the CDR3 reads TGTGCCAGCAGTTTCCTGTTTCGGGCGTCTTACTACGAGCAGTACTTC. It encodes CASSFLFRASYYEQYF.

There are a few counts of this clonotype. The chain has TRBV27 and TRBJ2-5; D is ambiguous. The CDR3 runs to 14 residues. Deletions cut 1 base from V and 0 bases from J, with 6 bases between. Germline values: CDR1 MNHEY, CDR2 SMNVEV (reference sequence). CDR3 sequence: CASSLWVNQETQYF. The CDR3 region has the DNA TGTGCCAGCAGTTTATGGGTCAACCAAGAGACCCAGTACTTC.

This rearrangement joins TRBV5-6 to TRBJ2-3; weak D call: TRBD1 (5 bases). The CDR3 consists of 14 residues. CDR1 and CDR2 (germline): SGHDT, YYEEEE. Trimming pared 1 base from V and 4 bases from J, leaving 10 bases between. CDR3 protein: CASSLSRDPDTQYF. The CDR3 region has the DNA TGTGCCAGCAGCTTGAGCAGGGATCCAGATACGCAGTATTTT.

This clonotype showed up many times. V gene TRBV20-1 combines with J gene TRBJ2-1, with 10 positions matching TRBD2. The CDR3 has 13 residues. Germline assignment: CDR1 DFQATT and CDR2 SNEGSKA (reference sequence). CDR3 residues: CRAGLADYNEQFF. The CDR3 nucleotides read TGCAGGGCAGGACTAGCGGATTACAATGAGCAGTTCTTC.

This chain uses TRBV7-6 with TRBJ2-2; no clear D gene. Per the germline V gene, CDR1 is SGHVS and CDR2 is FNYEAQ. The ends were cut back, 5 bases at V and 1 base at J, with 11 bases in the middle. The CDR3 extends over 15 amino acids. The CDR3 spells CASSHQPVNTGELFF. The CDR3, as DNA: TGTGCCAGCAGCCATCAGCCCGTGAACACCGGGGAGCTGTTTTTT.

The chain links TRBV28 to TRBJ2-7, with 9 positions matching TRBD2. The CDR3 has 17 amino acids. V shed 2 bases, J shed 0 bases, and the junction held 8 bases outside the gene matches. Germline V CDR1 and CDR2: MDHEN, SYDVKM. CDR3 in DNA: TGTGCCAGCAGTTTACCCCCCCTAGCGGGGAACTCCTACGAGCAGTACTTC. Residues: CASSLPPLAGNSYEQYF.

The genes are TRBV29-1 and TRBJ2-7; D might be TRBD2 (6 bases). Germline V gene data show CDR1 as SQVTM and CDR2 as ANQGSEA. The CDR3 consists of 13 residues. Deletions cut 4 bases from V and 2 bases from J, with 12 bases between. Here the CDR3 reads CSVGRGRTYEQYF. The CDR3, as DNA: TGCAGCGTTGGACGAGGGAGGACCTACGAGCAGTACTTC.

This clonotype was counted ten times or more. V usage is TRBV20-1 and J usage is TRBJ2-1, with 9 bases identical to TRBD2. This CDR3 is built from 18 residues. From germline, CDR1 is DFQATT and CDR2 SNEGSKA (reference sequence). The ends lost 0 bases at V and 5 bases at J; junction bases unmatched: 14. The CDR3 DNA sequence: TGCAGTGCTAGAGATCCCAGGAAGCTAGCGGGAAATAACAATGAGCAGTTCTTC. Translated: CSARDPRKLAGNNNEQFF.

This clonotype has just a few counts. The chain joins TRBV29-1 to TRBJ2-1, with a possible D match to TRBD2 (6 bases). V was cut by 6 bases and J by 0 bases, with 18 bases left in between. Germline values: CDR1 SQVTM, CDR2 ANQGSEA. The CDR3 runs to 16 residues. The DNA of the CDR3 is TGCAGCGTGAGGGCCCTAGCGTTGAGCTCCTACAATGAGCAGTTCTTC. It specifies CSVRALALSSYNEQFF.

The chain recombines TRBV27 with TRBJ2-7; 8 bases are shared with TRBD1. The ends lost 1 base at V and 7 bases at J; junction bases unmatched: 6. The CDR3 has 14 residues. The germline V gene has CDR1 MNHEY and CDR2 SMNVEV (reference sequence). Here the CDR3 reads CASSLLTGVVEQYF. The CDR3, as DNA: TGTGCCAGCAGTTTATTGACAGGGGTGGTTGAGCAGTACTTC.

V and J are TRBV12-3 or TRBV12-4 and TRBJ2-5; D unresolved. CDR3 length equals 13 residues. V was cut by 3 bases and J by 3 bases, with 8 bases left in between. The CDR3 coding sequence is TGTGCCAGCAGTTTTTTAGGAAAAGAGACCCAGTACTTC. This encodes CASSFLGKETQYF.

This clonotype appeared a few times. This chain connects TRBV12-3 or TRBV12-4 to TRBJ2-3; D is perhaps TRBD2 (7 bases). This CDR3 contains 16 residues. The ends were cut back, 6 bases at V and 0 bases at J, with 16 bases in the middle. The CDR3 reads CASRPRGGHSTDTQYF. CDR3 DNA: TGTGCCAGCAGGCCCCGCGGGGGCCATAGCACAGATACGCAGTATTTT.

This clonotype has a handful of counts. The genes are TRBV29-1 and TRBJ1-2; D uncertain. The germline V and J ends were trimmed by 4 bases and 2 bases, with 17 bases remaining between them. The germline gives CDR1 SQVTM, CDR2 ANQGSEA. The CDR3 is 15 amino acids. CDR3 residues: CSVVGGISGNYGYTF. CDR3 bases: TGCAGCGTTGTTGGTGGAATTTCGGGGAACTATGGCTACACCTTC. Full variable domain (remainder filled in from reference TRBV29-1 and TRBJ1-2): SAVISQKPSRDICQRGTSLTIQCQVDSQVTMMFWYRQQPGQSLTLIATANQGSEATYESGFVIDKFPISRPNLTFSTLTVSNMSPEDSSIYLCSVVGGISGNYGYTFGSGTRLTVV.

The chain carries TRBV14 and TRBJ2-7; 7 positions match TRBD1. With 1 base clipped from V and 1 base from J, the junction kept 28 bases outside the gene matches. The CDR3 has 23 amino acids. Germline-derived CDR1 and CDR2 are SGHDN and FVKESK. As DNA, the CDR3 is TGTGCCAGCAGCCAAGTCTTCCCCCCTTGGTTCGGGACAGCCCCTGATATGTCCTACGAGCAGTACTTC. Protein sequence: CASSQVFPPWFGTAPDMSYEQYF.

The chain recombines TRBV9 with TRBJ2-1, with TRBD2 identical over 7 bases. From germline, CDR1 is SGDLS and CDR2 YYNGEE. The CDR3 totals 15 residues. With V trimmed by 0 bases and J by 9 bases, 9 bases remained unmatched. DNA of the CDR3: TGTGCCAGCAGCGTAGATTTCGGACTAGTATTTGAGCAGTTCTTC. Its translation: CASSVDFGLVFEQFF.

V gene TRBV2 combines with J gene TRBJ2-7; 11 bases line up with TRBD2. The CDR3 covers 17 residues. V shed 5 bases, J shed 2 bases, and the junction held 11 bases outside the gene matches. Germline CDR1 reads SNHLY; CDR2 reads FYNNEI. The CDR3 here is CASSTSARLAGPYEQYF. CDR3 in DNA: TGTGCCAGCAGTACATCTGCGAGACTAGCGGGACCCTACGAGCAGTACTTC.

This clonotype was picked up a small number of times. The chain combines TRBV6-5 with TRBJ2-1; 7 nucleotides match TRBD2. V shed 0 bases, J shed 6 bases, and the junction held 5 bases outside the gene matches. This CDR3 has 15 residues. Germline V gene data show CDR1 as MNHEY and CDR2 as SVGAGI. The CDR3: CASSYSQLASNEQFF. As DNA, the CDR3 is TGTGCCAGCAGTTACTCGCAACTAGCGAGCAATGAGCAGTTCTTC.

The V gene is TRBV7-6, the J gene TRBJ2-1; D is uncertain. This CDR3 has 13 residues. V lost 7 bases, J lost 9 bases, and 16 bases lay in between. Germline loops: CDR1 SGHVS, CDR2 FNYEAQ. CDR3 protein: CASTLLGVSEQFF. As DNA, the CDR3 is TGTGCCAGCACCCTACTCGGCGTGAGTGAGCAGTTCTTC. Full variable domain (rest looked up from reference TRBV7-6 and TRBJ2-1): GAGVSQSPRYKVTKRGQDVALRCDPISGHVSLYWYRQALGQGPEFLTYFNYEAQQDKSGLPNDRFSAERPEGSISTLTIQRTEQRDSAMYRCASTLLGVSEQFFGPGTRLTVL.

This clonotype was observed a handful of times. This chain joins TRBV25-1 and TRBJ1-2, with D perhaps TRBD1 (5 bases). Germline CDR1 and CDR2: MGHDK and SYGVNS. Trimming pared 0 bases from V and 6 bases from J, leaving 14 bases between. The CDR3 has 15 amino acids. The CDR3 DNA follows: TGTGCCAGCAGTGAATATCTAAGCAGGGAAGATGGCTACACCTTC. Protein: CASSEYLSREDGYTF.

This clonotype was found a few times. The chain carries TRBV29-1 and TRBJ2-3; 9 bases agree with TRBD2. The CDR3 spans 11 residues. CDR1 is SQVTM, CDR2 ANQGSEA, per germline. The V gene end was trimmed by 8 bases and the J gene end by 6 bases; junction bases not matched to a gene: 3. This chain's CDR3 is CSFGLADTQYF. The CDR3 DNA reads TGCAGCTTCGGACTAGCGGATACGCAGTATTTT.

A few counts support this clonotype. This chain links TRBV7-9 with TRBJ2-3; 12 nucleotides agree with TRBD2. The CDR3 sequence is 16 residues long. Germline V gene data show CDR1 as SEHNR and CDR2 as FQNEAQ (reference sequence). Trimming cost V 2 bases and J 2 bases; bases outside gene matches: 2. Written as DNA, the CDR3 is TGTGCCAGCAGCTTAAGACTAGCGGGGGCCACAGATACGCAGTATTTT. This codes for CASSLRLAGATDTQYF.

The CDR3 region has the DNA TGTGCCAGCAGCGCAGACTCGACTAGCGGGAGGAGGAGCTCCTACAATGAGCAGTTCTTC. This codes for CASSADSTSGRRSSYNEQFF. The V gene is TRBV2, the J gene TRBJ2-1; 13 bases map to TRBD2. Germline V CDR1 and CDR2: SNHLY, FYNNEI. CDR3 size: 20 residues. V shed 6 bases and J 0 bases; nucleotides not matched to a gene: 14. The full variable domain, its missing parts supplied by reference TRBV2 and TRBJ2-1, is EPEVTQTPSHQVTQMGQEVILRCVPISNHLYFYWYRQILGQKVEFLVSFYNNEISEKSEIFDDQFSVERPDGSNFTLKIRSTKLEDSAMYFCASSADSTSGRRSSYNEQFFGPGTRLTVL.

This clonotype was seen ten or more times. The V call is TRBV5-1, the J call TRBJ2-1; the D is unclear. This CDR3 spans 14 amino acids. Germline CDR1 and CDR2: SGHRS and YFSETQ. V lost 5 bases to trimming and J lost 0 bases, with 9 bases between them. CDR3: CASSPDSSYNEQFF. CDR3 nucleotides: TGCGCCAGCAGTCCTGATAGCTCCTACAATGAGCAGTTCTTC.

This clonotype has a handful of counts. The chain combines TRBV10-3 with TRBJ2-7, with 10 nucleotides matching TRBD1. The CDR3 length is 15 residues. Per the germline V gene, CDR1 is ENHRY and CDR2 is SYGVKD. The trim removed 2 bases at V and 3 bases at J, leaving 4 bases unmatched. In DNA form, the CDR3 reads TGTGCCATCAGTGAGGGGACAGGGGACTTCTACGAGCAGTACTTC. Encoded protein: CAISEGTGDFYEQYF.

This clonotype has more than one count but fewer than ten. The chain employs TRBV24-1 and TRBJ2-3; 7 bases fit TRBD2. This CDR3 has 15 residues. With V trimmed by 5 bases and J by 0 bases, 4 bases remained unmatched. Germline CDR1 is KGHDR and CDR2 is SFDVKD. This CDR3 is CATSVGGGSTDTQYF. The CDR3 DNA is TGTGCCACCAGTGTGGGGGGGGGGAGCACAGATACGCAGTATTTT.

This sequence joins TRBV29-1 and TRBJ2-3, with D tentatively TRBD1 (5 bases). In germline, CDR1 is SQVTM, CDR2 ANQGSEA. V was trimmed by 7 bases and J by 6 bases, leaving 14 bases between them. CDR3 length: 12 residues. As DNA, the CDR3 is TGCAGCGCGTTTTTAGGGGCCGATACGCAGTATTTT. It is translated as CSAFLGADTQYF.

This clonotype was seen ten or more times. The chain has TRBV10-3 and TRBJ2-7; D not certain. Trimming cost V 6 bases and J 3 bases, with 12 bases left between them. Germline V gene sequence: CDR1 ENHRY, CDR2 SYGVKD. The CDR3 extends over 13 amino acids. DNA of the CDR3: TGTGCCATCAGCACCGGGCCCGTCTACGAGCAGTACTTC. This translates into CAISTGPVYEQYF.